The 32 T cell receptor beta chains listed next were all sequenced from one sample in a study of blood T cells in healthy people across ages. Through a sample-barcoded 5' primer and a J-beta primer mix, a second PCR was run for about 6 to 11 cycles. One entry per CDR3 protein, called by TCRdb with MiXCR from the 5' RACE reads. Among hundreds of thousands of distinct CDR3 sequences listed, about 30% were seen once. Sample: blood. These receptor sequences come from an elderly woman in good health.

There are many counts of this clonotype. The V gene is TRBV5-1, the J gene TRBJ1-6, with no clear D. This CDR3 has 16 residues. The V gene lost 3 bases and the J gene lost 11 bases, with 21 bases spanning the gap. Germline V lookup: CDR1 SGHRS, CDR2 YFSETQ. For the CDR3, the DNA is TGCGCCAGCAGCTCTAAACCCCGGGGAAGTATGGCACCCCTCCACTTT. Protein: CASSSKPRGSMAPLHF.

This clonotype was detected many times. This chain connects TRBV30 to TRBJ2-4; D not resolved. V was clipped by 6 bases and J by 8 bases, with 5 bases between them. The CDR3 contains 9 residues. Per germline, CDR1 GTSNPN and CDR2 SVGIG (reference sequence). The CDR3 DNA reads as TGTGCCTGTGGGGACATTCAGTACTTC. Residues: CACGDIQYF.

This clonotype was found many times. The CDR3 here is CASSLGYKYEQYF. DNA for the CDR3: TGTGCCAGCAGCTTAGGGTACAAGTACGAGCAGTACTTC. This chain uses TRBV7-2 with TRBJ2-7; D remains ambiguous. The germline V gene has CDR1 SGHTA and CDR2 FQGNSA. Trimming stripped 1 base from V and 4 bases from J, with 8 bases between. The length of the CDR3 is 13 residues.

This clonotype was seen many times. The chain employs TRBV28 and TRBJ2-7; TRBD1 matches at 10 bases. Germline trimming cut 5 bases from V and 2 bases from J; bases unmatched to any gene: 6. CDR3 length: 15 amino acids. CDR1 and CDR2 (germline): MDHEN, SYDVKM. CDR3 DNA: TGTGCCAGCAGTCCCGCCGGGACAGGGGCCTACGAGCAGTACTTC. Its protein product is CASSPAGTGAYEQYF.

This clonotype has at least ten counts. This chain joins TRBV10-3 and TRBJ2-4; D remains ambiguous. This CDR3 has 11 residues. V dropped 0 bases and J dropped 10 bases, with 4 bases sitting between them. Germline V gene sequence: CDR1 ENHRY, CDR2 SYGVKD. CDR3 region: CAISESSIQYF. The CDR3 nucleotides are TGTGCCATCAGTGAGTCGTCGATTCAGTACTTC.

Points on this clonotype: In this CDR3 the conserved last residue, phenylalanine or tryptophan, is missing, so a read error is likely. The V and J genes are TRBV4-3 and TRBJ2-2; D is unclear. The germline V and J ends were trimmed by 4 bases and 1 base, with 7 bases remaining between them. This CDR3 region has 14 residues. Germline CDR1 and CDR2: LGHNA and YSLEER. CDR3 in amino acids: CASSRKGNTGELFV. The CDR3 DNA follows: TGCGCCAGCAGCCGCAAGGGGAACACCGGGGAGCTGTTTGTT.

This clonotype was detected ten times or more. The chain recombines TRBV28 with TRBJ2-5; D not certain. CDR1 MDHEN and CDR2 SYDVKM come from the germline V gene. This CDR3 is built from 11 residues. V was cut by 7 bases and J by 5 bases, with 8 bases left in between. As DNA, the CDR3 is TGTGCCAGCACCCTGCGGGAGACCCAGTACTTC. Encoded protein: CASTLRETQYF.

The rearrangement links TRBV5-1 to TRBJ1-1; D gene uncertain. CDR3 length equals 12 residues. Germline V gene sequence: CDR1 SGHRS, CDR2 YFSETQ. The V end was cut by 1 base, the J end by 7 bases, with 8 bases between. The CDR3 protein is CASSLFGDEAFF. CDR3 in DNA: TGCGCCAGCAGCTTGTTCGGGGATGAAGCTTTCTTT. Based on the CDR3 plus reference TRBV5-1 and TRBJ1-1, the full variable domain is KAGVTQTPRYLIKTRGQQVTLSCSPISGHRSVSWYQQTPGQGLQFLFEYFSETQRNKGNFPGRFSGRQFSNSRSEMNVSTLELGDSALYLCASSLFGDEAFFGQGTRLTVV.

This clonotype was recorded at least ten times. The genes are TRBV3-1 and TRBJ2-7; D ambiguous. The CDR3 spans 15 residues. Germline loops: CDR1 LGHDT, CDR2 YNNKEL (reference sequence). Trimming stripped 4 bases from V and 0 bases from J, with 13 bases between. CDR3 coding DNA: TGTGCCAGCAGCCCCCTTACGGGTTACTCCTACGAGCAGTACTTC. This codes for CASSPLTGYSYEQYF.

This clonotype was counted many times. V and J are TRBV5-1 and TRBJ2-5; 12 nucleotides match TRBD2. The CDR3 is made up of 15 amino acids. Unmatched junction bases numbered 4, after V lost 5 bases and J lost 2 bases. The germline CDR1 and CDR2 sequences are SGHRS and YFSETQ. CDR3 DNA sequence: TGCGCCAGCAGTAGGGGGACTAGCGGGCAAGAGACCCAGTACTTC. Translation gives CASSRGTSGQETQYF.

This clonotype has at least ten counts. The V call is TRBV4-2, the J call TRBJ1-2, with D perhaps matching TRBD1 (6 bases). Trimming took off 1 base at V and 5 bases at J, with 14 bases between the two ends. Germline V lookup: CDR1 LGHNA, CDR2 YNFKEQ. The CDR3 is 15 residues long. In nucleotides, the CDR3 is TGTGCCAGCAGCCAAGGGGTCAAGGGGGAGTATGGCTACACCTTC. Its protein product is CASSQGVKGEYGYTF.

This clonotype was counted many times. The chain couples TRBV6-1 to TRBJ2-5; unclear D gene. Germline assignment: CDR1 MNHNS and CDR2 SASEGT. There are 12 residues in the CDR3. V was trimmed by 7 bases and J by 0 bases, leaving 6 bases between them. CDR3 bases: TGTGCCAGCAAACAGAACCAAGAGACCCAGTACTTC. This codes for CASKQNQETQYF.

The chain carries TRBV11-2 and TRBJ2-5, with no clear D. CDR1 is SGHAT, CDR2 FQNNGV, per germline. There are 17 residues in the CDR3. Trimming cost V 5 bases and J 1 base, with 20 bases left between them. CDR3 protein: CASSERPRPGGQETQYF. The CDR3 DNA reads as TGTGCCAGCAGCGAAAGGCCTAGACCGGGTGGCCAAGAGACCCAGTACTTC.

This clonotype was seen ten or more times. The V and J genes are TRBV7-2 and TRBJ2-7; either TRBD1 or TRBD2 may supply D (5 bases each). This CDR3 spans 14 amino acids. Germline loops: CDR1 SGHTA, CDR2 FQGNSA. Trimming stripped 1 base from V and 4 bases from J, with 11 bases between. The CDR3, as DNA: TGTGCCAGCAGCTTAGTACGTGAGGGGTACGAGCAGTACTTC. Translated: CASSLVREGYEQYF.

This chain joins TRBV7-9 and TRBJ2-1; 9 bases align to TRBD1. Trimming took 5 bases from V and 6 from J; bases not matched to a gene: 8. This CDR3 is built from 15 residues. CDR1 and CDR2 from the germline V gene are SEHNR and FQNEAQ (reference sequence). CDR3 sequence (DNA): TGTGCCAGCAGCGATTCGACAGGGGGATCCAATGAGCAGTTCTTC. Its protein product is CASSDSTGGSNEQFF. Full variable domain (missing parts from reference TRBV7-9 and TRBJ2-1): DTGVSQNPRHKITKRGQNVTFRCDPISEHNRLYWYRQTLGQGPEFLTYFQNEAQLEKSRLLSDRFSAERPKGSFSTLEIQRTEQGDSAMYLCASSDSTGGSNEQFFGPGTRLTVL.

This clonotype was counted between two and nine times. The CDR3 loop is CASSHAAGQGEAFF. In DNA, the CDR3 is TGTGCCAGCAGCCACGCCGCAGGACAGGGTGAAGCTTTCTTT. V and J are TRBV4-2 and TRBJ1-1; TRBD1 aligns across 8 bases. V gave up 3 bases and J gave up 7 bases; unmatched junction bases: 7. The germline V gene has CDR1 LGHNA and CDR2 YNFKEQ. This CDR3 region has 14 residues.

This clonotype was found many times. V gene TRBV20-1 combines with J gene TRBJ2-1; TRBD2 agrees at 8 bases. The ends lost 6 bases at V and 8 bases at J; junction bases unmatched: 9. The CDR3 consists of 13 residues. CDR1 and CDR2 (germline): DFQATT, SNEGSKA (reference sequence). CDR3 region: CSAHRTSRDEQFF. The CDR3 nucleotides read TGCAGTGCCCACAGGACTAGCAGGGATGAGCAGTTCTTC.

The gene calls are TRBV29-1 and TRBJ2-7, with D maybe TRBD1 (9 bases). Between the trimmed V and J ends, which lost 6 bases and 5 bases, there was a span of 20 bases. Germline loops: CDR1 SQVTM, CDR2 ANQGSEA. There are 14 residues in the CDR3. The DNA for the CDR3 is TGCAGCGTGGCCGGGACAGGGACTAGAAACGAGCAGTACTTC. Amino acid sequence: CSVAGTGTRNEQYF.

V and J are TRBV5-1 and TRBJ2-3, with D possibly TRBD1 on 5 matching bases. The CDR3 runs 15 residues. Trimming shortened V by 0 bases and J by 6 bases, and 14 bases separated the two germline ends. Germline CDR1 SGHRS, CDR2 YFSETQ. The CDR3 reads CASSLGQSLWDTQYF. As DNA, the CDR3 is TGCGCCAGCAGCTTGGGACAGAGCCTCTGGGATACGCAGTATTTT.

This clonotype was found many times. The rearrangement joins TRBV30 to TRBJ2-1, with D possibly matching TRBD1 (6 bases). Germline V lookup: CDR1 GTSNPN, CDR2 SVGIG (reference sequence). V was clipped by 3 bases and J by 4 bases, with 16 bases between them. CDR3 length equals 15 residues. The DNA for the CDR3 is TGTGCCTGGAGCGGACAGCCTCGGATGTACAATGAGCAGTTCTTC. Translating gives CAWSGQPRMYNEQFF.

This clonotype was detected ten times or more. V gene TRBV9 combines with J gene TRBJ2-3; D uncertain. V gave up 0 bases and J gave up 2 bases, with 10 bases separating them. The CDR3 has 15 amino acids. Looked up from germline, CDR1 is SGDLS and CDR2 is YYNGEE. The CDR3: CASSVGVGFTDTQYF. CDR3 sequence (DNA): TGTGCCAGCAGCGTAGGTGTGGGGTTCACAGATACGCAGTATTTT.

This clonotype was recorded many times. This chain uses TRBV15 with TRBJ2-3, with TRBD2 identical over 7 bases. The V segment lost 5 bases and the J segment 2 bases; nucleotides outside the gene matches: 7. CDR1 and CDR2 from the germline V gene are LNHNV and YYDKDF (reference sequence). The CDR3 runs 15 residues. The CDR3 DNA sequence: TGTGCCACCAGCGGCATAGCGGGCCTCACAGATACGCAGTATTTT. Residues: CATSGIAGLTDTQYF.

The CDR3 sequence is CASTFWASGYNEQFF. The CDR3 DNA sequence: TGTGCCAGCACCTTTTGGGCTAGCGGCTACAATGAGCAGTTCTTC. The rearrangement joins TRBV12-3 or TRBV12-4 to TRBJ2-1; TRBD2 matches 7 bases. This CDR3 is 15 amino acids long. Trimming removed 7 bases from V and 3 bases from J; junction bases left unmatched: 9.

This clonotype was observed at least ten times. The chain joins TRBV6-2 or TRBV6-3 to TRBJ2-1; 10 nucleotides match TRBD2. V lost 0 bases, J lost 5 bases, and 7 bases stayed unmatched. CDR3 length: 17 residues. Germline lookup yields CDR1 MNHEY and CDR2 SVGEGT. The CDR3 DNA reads TGTGCCAGCAGTTACTCGGGAATAGCGGGGGGCGACAATGAGCAGTTCTTC. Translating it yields CASSYSGIAGGDNEQFF.

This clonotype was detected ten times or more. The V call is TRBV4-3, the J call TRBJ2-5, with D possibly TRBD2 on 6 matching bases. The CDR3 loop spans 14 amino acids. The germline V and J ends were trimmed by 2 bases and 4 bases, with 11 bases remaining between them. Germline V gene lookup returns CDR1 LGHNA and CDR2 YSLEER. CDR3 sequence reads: CASSQPGRPETQYF. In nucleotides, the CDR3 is TGCGCCAGCAGCCAACCCGGGAGACCAGAGACCCAGTACTTC.

The CDR3 reads CSAPEPSSYEQYF. In DNA form, the CDR3 reads TGCAGTGCCCCGGAGCCGAGCTCCTACGAGCAGTACTTC. J is TRBJ2-7 and V is TRBV20-1; D gene unclear. The germline gives CDR1 DFQATT, CDR2 SNEGSKA (reference sequence). The CDR3 extends over 13 amino acids. V was trimmed by 6 bases and J by 0 bases, leaving 12 bases between them.

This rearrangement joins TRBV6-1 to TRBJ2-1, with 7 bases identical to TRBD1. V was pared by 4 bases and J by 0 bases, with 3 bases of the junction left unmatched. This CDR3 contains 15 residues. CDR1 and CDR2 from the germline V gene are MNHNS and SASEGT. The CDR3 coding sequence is TGTGCCAGCAGTGGACACAGGGGCTCCTACAATGAGCAGTTCTTC. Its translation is CASSGHRGSYNEQFF.

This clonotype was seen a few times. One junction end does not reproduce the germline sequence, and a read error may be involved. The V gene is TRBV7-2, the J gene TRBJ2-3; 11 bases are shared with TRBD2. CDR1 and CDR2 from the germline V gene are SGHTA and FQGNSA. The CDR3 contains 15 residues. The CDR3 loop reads CASTLAGGSADTQYF. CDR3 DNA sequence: TGTGCCAGCACCTTAGCGGGGGGGTCGGCAGATACGCAGTATTTT.

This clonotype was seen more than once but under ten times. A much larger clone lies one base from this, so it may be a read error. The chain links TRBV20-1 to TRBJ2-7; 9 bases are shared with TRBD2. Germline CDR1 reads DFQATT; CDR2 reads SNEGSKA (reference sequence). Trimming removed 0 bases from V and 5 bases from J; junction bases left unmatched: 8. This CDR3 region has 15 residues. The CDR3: CSAREGAGGCDEQYF. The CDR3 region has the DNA TGCAGTGCTAGAGAAGGAGCGGGGGGCTGCGACGAGCAGTACTTC.

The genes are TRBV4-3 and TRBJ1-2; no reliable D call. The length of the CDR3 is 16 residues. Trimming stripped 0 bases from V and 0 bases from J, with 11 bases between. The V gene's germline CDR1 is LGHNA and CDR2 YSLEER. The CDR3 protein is CASSQDRGRPNYGYTF. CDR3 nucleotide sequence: TGCGCCAGCAGCCAAGATCGCGGCAGACCTAACTATGGCTACACCTTC.

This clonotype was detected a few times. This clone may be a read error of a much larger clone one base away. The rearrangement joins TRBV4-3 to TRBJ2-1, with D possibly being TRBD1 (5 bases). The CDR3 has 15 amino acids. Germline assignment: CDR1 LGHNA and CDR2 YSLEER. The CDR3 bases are TGCGCCGGCAGCCAAGACAGAGGTTCCTACAATGAGCAGTTCTTC. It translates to CAGSQDRGSYNEQFF.

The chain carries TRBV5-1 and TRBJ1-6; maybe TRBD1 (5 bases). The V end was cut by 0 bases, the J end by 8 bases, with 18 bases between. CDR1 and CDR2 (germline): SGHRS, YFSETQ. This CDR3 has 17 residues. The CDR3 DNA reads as TGCGCCAGCAGCTTGGGCACAGGAAGGGGTGGGGATTCACCCCTCCACTTT. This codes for CASSLGTGRGGDSPLHF. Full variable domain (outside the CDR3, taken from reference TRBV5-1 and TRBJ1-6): KAGVTQTPRYLIKTRGQQVTLSCSPISGHRSVSWYQQTPGQGLQFLFEYFSETQRNKGNFPGRFSGRQFSNSRSEMNVSTLELGDSALYLCASSLGTGRGGDSPLHFGNGTRLTVT.